This TCR beta chain was obtained from a study of blood T cell repertoires in COVID-19. Looking at the study overall: The United States, Italy and Spain provided the acute and convalescent COVID-19 samples. PBMCs, B-cell-depleted T cells, or T cells provided the cDNA or gDNA that made up the material.

The J segment lost 8 bases and the V segment lost 1 base, leaving 6 bases of the junction unmatched. This CDR3 has 14 amino acids. CDR1 SEHNR and CDR2 FQNEAQ come from the germline V gene (reference sequence). Per the authors' pipeline: The assay estimated nucleated cells by amplifying reference gene primers. Clones were sequenced by immunoSEQ multiplex PCR, and TCRdb holds only the in-frame ones, with some missing. V and J calls and clone size are as listed in that table; D and trimming were resolved from the DNA. The repertoire holds 230,000 or so clones, with around 90% as singletons. Input material: PBMCs or T cells enriched from blood (not recorded which). V and J are TRBV7-9 and TRBJ1-1, with 8 bases fitting TRBD1. The source is a woman aged 50 to 60 with acute COVID-19. This CDR3 is CASSLDGTGSEAFF. The CDR3 DNA follows: TGTGCCAGCAGCTTAGATGGGACAGGTAGCGAAGCTTTCTTT.